The following is a T cell receptor (beta chain) sequence with its context. Its antigen has not been determined. No per-base quality is available; no much larger clone lies one base away. This record comes from a study of blood T cell repertoires in COVID-19 (dated by TCRdb to the early 2020s). Context from the whole study: Collaborator samples came from the United States, Italy and Spain and covered acute and convalescent phases of COVID-19. The samples were drawn from two sources: the first 160 participants of the ongoing ImmuneRACE study, and over 1,000 subjects contributed by 6 global collaborators. Deeply sampled blood TCRbeta repertoires from subjects exposed to, actively infected with, or recovered from COVID-19 were included in the dataset. Where available, HLA class I and class II types were obtained from metadata supplied by the sample provider rather than from assay-based typing. The material from the prospective study consisted of cDNA or gDNA derived from T cells, B-cell-depleted T cells, or PBMCs. The repertoires were made available in a free public database intended to serve as a resource for research on the immune response to SARS-CoV-2. Nearly every sample came with metadata listing a de-identified subject ID, COVID-19 status, age in years and sex.

The CDR3, from cysteine to phenylalanine, totals 16 residues. This entry keeps only the CDR3 DNA: 48 bases, framed from base 1. CDR1 LNHDA and CDR2 SQIVND were looked up in the germline V gene (reference sequence). Trimming costs V 4 bases and J 4 bases, and their ends lie 20 bases apart. TCRbeta CDR3 regions were amplified from genomic DNA by means of the immunoSEQ Assay, a bias-controlled multiplex PCR. The paper's processing steps were these. Nucleated cell counts per sample were estimated from amplification of reference gene primers within the assay. Sequence reads were collapsed and filtered to measure the absolute abundance of every unique TCRbeta CDR3 rearrangement. For each sample, productive Simpson clonality was calculated as the square root of Simpson's diversity index across productive rearrangements. TCRdb provides this immuneACCESS table in a form limited to in-frame rearrangements. Some clones are lacking; in checked studies, under half of them reflect an unresolved V gene, and why the rest are absent is not known. V, J and clone size were drawn from that table, and D and trimming were deduced from the DNA. The sample includes some 300,000 clones, with roughly 90% observed a single time. Approximately 1% of the sample lies in the top ten.

What the research found in general, with its limitations: The amount of clinical and demographic metadata varied by source and participant and was provided uncurated.

Participants in the prospective study were aged about 18 to 95 years, lived in some 24 United States geographic areas, and enrolled through a virtual design. In the prospective study, participants were assigned to cohorts based on the clinical history participants reported in a screening survey and a study questionnaire. Recovered participants in ImmuneRACE Cohort 3 were defined by two consecutive negative NP/OP PCR tests, clearance by a healthcare professional, or resolution of symptoms. Mobile phlebotomists in the prospective study collected whole blood, serum and a nasopharyngeal or oropharyngeal swab from every participant. Prospective study participants could optionally give additional blood draws and questionnaires over an approximately two-month period. Prospective study blood samples were shipped either frozen or at room temperature before DNA extraction.

The chain uses TRBV19 and TRBJ2-7; a tentative D match to TRBD2 spans 6 bases. The source of this sequence is a woman aged 25 to 45 who had recovered from COVID-19. Source material: PBMCs or T cells enriched from blood (not recorded which). The CDR3 protein: CASSRGLLLTTYEQYF. The nucleotides read TGTGCCAGTAGTAGGGGACTCCTCCTCACTACTTACGAGCAGTACTTC. With the rest looked up from the reference TRBV19 and TRBJ2-7 genes rather than sequenced, the full variable domain is DGGITQSPKYLFRKEGQNVTLSCEQNLNHDAMYWYRQDPGQGLRLIYYSQIVNDFQKGDIAEGYSVSREKKESFPLTVTSAQKNPTAFYLCASSRGLLLTTYEQYFGPGTRLTVT.